This T cell receptor (beta chain) was captured in a study of CD8+ T cells in alopecia areata. About the study: For the treated group, dosing was oral tofacitinib at 5 to 10 mg twice daily.

Findings of the study overall: Amid tofacitinib therapy, many expanded lesional clones stayed present in scalp and blood.

Extraction and reverse transcription of RNA yielded cDNA as the sequencing template. Clones were read by immunoSEQ multiplex PCR, and TCRdb kept only the in-frame ones, dropping some. The sample yields roughly 170,000 clones, about 60% seen once. The germline V gene encodes CDR1 GTSNPN and CDR2 SVGIG (reference sequence). The CDR3 runs to 13 residues. The V end lost 1 base, the J end lost 2 bases, and 9 bases lay between the germline ends. Worth noting for this clone: What it binds is not known.

As for treatment: oral pan-JAK inhibitor, 5-10 mg twice daily. The source is a human donor with alopecia areata. The chain is built from TRBV30 and TRBJ2-7; D is perhaps TRBD2 (5 bases). The sample consisted of CD8+ T cells sorted from blood, taken at week 24, from a patient treated with tofacitinib. Written as DNA, the CDR3 is TGTGCCTGGAGTGAACGGGGAGCCTACGAGCAGTACTTC. Protein product: CAWSERGAYEQYF.